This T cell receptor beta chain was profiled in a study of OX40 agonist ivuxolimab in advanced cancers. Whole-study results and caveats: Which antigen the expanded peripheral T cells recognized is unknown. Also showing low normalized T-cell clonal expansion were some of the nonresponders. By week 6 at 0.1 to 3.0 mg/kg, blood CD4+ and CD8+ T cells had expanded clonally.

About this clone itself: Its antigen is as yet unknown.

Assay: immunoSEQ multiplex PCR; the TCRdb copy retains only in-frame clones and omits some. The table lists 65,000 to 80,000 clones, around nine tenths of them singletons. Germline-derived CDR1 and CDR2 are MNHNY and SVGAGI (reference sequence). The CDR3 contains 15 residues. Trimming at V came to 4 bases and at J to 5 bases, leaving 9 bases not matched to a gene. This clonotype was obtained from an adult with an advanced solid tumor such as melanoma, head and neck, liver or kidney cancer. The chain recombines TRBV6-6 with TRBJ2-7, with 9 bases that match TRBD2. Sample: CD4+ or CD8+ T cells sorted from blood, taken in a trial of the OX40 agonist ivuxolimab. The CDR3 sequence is CASSSISGRSDEQYF. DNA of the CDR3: TGTGCCAGCAGTTCTATTAGCGGGAGAAGCGACGAGCAGTACTTC.